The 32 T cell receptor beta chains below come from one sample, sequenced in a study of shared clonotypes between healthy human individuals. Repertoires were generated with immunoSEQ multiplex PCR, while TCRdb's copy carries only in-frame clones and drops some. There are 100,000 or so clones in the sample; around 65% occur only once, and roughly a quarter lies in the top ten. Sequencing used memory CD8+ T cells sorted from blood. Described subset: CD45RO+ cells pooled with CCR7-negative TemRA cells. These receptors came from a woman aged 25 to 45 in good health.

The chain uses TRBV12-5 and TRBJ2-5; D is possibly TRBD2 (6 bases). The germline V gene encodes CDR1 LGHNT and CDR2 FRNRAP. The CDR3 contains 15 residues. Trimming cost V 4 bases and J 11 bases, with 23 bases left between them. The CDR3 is CASGCTGRRGMEQYF. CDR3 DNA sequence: TGTGCTAGTGGTTGCACGGGACGGAGGGGCATGGAGCAGTACTTC.

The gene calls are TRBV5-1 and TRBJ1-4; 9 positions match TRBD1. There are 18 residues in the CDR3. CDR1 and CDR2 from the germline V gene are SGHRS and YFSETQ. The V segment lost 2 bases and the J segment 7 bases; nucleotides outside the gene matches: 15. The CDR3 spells CASSFYLSYRGLGEKLFF. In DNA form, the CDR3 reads TGCGCCAGCAGCTTCTACCTGTCCTACAGGGGGCTTGGTGAAAAACTGTTTTTT. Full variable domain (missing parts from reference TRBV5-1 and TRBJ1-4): KAGVTQTPRYLIKTRGQQVTLSCSPISGHRSVSWYQQTPGQGLQFLFEYFSETQRNKGNFPGRFSGRQFSNSRSEMNVSTLELGDSALYLCASSFYLSYRGLGEKLFFGSGTQLSVL.

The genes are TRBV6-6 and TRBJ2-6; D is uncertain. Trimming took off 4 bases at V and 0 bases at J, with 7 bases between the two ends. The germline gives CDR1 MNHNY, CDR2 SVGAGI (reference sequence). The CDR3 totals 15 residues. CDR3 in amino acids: CASSSGNSGANVLTF. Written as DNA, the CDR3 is TGTGCCAGCAGTTCCGGTAACTCTGGGGCCAACGTCCTGACTTTC.

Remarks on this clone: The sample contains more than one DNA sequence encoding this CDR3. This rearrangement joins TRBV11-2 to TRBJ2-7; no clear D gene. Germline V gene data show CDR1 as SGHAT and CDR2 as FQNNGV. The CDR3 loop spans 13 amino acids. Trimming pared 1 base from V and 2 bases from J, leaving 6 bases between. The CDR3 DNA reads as TGTGCCAGCAGCTTAGGCCTCACCTACGAGCAGTACTTC. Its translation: CASSLGLTYEQYF. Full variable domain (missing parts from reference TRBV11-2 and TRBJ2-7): EAGVAQSPRYKIIEKRQSVAFWCNPISGHATLYWYQQILGQGPKLLIQFQNNGVVDDSQLPKDRFSAERLKGVDSTLKIQPAKLEDSAVYLCASSLGLTYEQYFGPGTRLTVT.

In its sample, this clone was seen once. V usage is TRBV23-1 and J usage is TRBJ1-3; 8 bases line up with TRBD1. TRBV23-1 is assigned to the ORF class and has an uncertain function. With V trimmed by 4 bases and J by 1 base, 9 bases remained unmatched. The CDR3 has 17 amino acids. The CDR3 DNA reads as TGCGCCAGCAGTCCCCAGGGGGCCGCGATATCTGGAAACACCATATATTTT. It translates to CASSPQGAAISGNTIYF.

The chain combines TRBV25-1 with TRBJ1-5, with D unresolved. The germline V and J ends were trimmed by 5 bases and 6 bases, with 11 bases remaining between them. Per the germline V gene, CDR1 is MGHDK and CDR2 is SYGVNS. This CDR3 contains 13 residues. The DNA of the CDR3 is TGTGCCAGCAGTCCGGGGTTGGGTCAGCCCCAGCATTTT. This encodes CASSPGLGQPQHF.

CDR3 sequence reads: CAWSETPGTEAFF. The CDR3 DNA sequence: TGTGCCTGGAGTGAAACCCCGGGGACTGAAGCTTTCTTT. The chain is built from TRBV30 and TRBJ1-1; D gene ambiguous. Looked up from germline, CDR1 is GTSNPN and CDR2 is SVGIG (reference sequence). Deletions cut 1 base from V and 5 bases from J, with 11 bases between. The CDR3 is 13 amino acids.

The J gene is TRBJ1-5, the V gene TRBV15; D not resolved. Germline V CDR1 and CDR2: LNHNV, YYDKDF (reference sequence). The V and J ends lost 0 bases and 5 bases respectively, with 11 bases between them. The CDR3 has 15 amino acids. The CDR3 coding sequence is TGTGCCACCAGCAGAGACATCATTGGCCATCAGCCCCAGCATTTT. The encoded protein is CATSRDIIGHQPQHF. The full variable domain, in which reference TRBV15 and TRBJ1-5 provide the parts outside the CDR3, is DAMVIQNPRYQVTQFGKPVTLSCSQTLNHNVMYWYQQKSSQAPKLLFHYYDKDFNNEADTPDNFQSRRPNTSFCFLDIRSPGLGDTAMYLCATSRDIIGHQPQHFGDGTRLSIL.

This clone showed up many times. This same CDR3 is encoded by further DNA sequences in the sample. The CDR3 DNA is TGTGCCAGCAGTCCAACCCTCGGATCTGGGGCCAACGTCCTGACTTTC. It specifies CASSPTLGSGANVLTF. The chain couples TRBV28 to TRBJ2-6; D gene ambiguous. The V gene's germline CDR1 is MDHEN and CDR2 SYDVKM. V was shortened by 5 bases and J by 1 base, with 12 bases between the two germline ends. CDR3 length: 16 residues.

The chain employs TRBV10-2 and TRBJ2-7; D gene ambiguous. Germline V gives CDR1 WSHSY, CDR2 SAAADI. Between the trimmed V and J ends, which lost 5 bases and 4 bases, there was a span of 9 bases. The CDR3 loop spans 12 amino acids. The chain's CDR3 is CASSSSAYEQYF. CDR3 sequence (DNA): TGCGCCAGCAGTTCGAGCGCGTACGAGCAGTACTTC.

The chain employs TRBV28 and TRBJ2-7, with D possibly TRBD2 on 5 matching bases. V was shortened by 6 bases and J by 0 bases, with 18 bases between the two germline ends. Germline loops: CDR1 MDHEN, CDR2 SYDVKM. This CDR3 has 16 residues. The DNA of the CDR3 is TGTGCCAGCAGACGGGATAGAGGGATTAGCTCCTACGAGCAGTACTTC. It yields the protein CASRRDRGISSYEQYF.

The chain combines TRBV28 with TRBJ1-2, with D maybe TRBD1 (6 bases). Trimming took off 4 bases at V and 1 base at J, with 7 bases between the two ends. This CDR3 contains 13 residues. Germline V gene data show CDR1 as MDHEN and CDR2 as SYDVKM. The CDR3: CASSSGVNYGYTF. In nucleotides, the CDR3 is TGTGCCAGCAGTTCAGGGGTTAACTATGGCTACACCTTC.

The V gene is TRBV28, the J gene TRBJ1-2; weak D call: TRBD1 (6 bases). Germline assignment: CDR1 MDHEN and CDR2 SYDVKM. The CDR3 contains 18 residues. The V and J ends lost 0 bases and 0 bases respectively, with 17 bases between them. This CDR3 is CASSLWSYRARTNYGYTF. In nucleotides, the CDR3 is TGTGCCAGCAGTTTATGGTCGTACAGGGCCCGTACTAACTATGGCTACACCTTC.

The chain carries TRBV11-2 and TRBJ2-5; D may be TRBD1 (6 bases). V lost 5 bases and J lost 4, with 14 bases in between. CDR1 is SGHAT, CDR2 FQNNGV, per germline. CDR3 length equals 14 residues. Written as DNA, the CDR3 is TGTGCCAGCAGCCGGACAACAGGGTTAGAGACCCAGTACTTC. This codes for CASSRTTGLETQYF.

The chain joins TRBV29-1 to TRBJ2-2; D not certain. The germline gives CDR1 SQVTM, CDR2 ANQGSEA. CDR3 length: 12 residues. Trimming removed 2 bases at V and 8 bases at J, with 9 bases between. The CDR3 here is CSVEPVGGELFF. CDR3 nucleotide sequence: TGCAGCGTTGAACCGGTAGGGGGGGAGCTGTTTTTT.

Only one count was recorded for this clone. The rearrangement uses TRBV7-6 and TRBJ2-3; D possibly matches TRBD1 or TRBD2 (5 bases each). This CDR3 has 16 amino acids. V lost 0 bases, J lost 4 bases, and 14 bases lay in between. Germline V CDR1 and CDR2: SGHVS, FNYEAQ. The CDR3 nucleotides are TGTGCCAGCAGCTTAGCGCCAGGGAGAACTTCAGATACGCAGTATTTT. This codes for CASSLAPGRTSDTQYF.

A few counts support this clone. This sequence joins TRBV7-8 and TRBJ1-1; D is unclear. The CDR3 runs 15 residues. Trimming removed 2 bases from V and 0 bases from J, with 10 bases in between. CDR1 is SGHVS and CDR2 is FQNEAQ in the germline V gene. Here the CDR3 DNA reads TGTGCCAGCAGCTTATCCGTCTCTCTGAACACTGAAGCTTTCTTT. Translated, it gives CASSLSVSLNTEAFF.

In DNA form, the CDR3 reads TGTGCCAGCAGCTTCGGGAGGGAAGGCCACGAGCAGTACTTC. As protein: CASSFGREGHEQYF. The gene calls are TRBV5-4 and TRBJ2-7; the match to TRBD2 covers 8 bases. The CDR3 is 14 amino acids. The germline CDR1 and CDR2 sequences are SGHNT and YYREEE (reference sequence). J lost 5 bases, V lost 2 bases, and 6 bases had no gene match.

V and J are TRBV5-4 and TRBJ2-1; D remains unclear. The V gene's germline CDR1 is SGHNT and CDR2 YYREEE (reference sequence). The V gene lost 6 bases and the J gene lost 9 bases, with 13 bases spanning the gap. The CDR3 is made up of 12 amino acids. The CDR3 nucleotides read TGTGCCAGCATTGACGGCCCCGGTGAGCAGTTCTTC. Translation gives CASIDGPGEQFF.

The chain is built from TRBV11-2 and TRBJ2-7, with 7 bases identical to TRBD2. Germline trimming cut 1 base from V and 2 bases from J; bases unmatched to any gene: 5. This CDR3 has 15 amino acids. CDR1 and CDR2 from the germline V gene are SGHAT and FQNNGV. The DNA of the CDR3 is TGTGCCAGCAGCTTAGGCCCTAGCGGAACCTACGAGCAGTACTTC. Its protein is CASSLGPSGTYEQYF.

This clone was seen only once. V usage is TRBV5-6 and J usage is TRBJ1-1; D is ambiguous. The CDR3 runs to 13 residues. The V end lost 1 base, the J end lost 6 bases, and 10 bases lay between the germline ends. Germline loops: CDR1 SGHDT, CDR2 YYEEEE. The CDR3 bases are TGTGCCAGCAGCTTGTTGTCGGTTCCTGAAGCTTTCTTT. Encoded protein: CASSLLSVPEAFF.

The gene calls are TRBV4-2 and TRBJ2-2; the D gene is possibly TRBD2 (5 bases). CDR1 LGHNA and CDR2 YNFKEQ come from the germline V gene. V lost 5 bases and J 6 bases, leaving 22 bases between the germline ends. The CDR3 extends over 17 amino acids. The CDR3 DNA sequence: TGTGCCAGCAGCTTGTCTTTGGCGAAGCTCGGGGCCGGGGAGCTGTTTTTT. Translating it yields CASSLSLAKLGAGELFF.

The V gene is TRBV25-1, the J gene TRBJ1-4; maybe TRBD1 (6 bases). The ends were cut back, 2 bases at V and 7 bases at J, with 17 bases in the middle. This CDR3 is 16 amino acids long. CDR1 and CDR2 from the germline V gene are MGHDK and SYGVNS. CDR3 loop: CASSEKTGHSGEKLFF. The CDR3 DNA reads TGTGCCAGCAGTGAAAAAACAGGGCACAGCGGTGAAAAACTGTTTTTT.

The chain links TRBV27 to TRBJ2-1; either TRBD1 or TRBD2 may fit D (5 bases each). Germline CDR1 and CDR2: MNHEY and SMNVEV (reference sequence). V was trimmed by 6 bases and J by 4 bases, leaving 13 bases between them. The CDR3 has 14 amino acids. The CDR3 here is CASRTDRRYNEQFF. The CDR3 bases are TGTGCCAGCAGGACAGACCGGAGGTACAATGAGCAGTTCTTC.

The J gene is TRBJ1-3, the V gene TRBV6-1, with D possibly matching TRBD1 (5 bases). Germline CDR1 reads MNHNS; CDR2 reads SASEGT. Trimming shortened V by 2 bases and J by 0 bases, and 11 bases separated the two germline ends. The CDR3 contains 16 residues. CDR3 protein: CASSEMGQPSGNTIYF. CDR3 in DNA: TGTGCCAGCAGTGAAATGGGGCAGCCCTCTGGAAACACCATATATTTT.

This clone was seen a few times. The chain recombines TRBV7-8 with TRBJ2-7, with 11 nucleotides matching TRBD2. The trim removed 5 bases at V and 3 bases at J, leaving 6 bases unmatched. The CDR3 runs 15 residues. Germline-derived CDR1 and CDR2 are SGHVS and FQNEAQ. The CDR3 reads CASSPTSGRGYEQYF. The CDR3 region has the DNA TGTGCCAGCAGCCCTACTAGCGGGAGAGGCTACGAGCAGTACTTC.

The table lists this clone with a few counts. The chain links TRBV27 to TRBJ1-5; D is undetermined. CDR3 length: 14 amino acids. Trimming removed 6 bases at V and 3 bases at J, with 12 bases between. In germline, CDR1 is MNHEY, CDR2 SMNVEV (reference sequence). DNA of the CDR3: TGTGCCAGCAGGCCTGACACACCCAATCAGCCCCAGCATTTT. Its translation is CASRPDTPNQPQHF.

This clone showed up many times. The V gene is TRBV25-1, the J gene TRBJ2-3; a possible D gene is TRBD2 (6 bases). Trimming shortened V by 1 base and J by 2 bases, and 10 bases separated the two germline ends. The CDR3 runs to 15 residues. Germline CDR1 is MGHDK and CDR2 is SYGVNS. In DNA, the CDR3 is TGTGCCAGCAGTGAATCGGGCGGGACCACAGATACGCAGTATTTT. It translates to CASSESGGTTDTQYF.

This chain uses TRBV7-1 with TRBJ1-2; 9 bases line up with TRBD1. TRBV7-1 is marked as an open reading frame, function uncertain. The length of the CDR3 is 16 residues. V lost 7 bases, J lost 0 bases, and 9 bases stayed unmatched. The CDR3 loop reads CASTPGQGRANYGYTF. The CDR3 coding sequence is TGTGCCAGCACCCCGGGACAGGGTAGAGCTAACTATGGCTACACCTTC.

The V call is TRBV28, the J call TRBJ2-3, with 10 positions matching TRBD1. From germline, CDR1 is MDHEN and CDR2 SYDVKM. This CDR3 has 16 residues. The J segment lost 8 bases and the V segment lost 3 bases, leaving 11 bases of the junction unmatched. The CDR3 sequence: CASSFRDRGFQSTQYF. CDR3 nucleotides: TGTGCCAGCAGTTTTCGGGACAGGGGTTTCCAGTCTACGCAGTATTTT.

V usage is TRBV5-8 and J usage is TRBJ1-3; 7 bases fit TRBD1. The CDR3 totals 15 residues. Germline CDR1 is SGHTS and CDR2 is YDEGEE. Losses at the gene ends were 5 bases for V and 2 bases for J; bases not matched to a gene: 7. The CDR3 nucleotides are TGTGCCAGCAGTTGGGGACAGTTAGCTGGAAACACCATATATTTT. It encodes CASSWGQLAGNTIYF.

In DNA form, the CDR3 reads TGTGCCAGTTATACGGGCTATAGCAATCAGCCCCAGCATTTT. This translates into CASYTGYSNQPQHF. The chain combines TRBV6-6 with TRBJ1-5; D is unresolved. The V gene's germline CDR1 is MNHNY and CDR2 SVGAGI (reference sequence). The CDR3 length is 14 residues. V was cut by 9 bases and J by 0 bases, with 12 bases left in between.